Sequencing of this T cell receptor (beta chain) was carried out in a study of neurological immune-mediated disorders. Study background: For the 35 or so multiple sclerosis patients, the disease was relapsing-remitting in around 31 and secondary progressive in 3.

Study results and limitations: The expanded clones of different subjects shared no CDR3 amino acid sequences (suggesting private repertoires in all groups).

One entry per CDR3 protein results from TCRdb running MiXCR on the 5' RACE reads. The data hold about 54,000 distinct CDR3 sequences, with 3% to 4% observed a single time. V was pared by 1 base and J by 6 bases, with 13 bases between. CDR3 length: 14 residues. Germline V lookup: CDR1 SQVTM, CDR2 ANQGSEA. Many counts were recorded for this clonotype. The antigen is not known. Input material: CD4+ T cells from blood. This clonotype originated in a woman in her forties with multiple sclerosis. The V and J genes are TRBV29-1 and TRBJ2-1; TRBD1 or TRBD2 may be the D gene (6 bases each). The CDR3 loop reads CSVEGKGGGNEQFF. The CDR3 DNA reads TGCAGCGTTGAAGGGAAGGGGGGAGGCAATGAGCAGTTCTTC.